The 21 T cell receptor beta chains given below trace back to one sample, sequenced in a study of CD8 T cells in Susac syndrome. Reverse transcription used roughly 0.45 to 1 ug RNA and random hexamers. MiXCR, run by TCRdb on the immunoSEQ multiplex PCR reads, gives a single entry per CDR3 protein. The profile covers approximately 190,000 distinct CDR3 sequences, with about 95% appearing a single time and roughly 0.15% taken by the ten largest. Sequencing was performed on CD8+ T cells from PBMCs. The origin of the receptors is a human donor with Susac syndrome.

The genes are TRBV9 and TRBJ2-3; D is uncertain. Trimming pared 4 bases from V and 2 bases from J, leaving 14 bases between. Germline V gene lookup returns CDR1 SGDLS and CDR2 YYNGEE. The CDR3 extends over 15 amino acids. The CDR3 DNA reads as TGTGCCAGCAGCCAGTATGTGGGCACCACAGATACGCAGTATTTT. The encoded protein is CASSQYVGTTDTQYF.

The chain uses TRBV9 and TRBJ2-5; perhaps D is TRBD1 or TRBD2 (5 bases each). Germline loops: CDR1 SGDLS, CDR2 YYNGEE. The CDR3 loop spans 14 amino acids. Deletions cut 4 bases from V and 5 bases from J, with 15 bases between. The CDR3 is CASSPQGPGETQYF. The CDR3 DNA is TGTGCCAGCAGCCCCCAGGGTCCGGGGGAGACCCAGTACTTC.

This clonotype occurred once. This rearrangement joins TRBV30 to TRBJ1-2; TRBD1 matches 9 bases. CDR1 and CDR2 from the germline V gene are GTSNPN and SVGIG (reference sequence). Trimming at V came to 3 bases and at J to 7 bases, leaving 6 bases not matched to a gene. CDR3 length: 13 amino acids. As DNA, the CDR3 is TGTGCCTGGAGGGGACAGGGTTATGGTGGCTACACCTTC. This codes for CAWRGQGYGGYTF.

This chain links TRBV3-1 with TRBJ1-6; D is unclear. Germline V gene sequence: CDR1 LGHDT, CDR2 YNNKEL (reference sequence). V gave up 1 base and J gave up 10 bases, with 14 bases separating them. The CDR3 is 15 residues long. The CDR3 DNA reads TGTGCCAGCAGCCAAGTGCGGGGAGAGTGGTCACCCCTCCACTTT. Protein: CASSQVRGEWSPLHF.

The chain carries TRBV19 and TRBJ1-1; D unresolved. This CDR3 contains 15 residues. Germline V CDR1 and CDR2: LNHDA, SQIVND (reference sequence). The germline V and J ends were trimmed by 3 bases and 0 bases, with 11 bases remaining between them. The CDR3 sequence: CASSMREELNTEAFF. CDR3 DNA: TGTGCCAGTAGTATGAGGGAGGAGTTGAACACTGAAGCTTTCTTT.

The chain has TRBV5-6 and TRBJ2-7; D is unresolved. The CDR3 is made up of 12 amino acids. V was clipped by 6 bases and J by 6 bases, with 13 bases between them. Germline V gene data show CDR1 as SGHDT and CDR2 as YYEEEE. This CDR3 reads CASTLGRSEQYF. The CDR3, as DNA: TGTGCCAGCACCCTGGGCAGGAGCGAGCAGTACTTC.

CDR3 protein: CASSLGNAGLNTEAFF. The CDR3 coding sequence is TGCGCCAGCAGCTTGGGCAATGCAGGGCTGAACACTGAAGCTTTCTTT. The chain employs TRBV5-1 and TRBJ1-1; possible D gene TRBD1, 5 bases. The CDR3 consists of 16 residues. V was trimmed by 0 bases and J by 0 bases, leaving 12 bases between them. Per germline, CDR1 SGHRS and CDR2 YFSETQ.

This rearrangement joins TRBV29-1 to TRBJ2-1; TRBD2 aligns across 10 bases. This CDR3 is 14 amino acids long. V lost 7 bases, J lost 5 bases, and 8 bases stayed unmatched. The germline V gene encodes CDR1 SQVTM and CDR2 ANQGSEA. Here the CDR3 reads CSGTTSGANNEQFF. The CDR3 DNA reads TGCAGCGGTACCACTAGCGGGGCAAACAATGAGCAGTTCTTC.

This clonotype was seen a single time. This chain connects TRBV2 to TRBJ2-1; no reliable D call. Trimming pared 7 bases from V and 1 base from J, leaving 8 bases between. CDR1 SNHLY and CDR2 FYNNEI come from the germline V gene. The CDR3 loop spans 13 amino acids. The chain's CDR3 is CASTTASYNEQFF. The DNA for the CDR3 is TGTGCCAGCACCACCGCATCCTACAATGAGCAGTTCTTC.

CDR3 bases: TGTGCCAGCAGCTTAGGACAGTACGAGCAGTACTTC. Translation gives CASSLGQYEQYF. The chain uses TRBV7-9 and TRBJ2-7, with D possibly being TRBD1 (5 bases). Trimming stripped 1 base from V and 4 bases from J, with 5 bases between. Per germline, CDR1 SEHNR and CDR2 FQNEAQ (reference sequence). This CDR3 comprises 12 residues.

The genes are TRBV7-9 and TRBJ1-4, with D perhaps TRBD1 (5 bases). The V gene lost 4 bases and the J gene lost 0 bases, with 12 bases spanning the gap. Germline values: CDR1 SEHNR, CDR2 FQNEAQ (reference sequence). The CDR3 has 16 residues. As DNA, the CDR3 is TGTGCCAGCAGCTCCTGGACACAAGCAACTAATGAAAAACTGTTTTTT. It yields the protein CASSSWTQATNEKLFF.

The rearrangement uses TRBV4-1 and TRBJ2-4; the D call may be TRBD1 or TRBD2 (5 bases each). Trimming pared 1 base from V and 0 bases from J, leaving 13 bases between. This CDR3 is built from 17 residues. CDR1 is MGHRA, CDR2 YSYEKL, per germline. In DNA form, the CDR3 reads TGCGCCAGCAGCCAAGGCCCCACGGGGCTAGCCAAAAACATTCAGTACTTC. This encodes CASSQGPTGLAKNIQYF.

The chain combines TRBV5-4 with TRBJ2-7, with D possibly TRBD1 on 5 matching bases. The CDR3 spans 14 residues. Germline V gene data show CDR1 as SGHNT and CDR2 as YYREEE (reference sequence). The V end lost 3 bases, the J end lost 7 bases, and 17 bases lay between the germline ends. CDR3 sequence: CASSWMTRGREQYF. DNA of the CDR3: TGTGCCAGCAGCTGGATGACAAGGGGCAGGGAGCAGTACTTC.

CDR3 protein: CASSRGLAGGYEQFF. The DNA of the CDR3 is TGTGCCAGTAGTAGAGGACTAGCGGGAGGGTATGAGCAGTTCTTC. J is TRBJ2-1 and V is TRBV19; 15 bases match TRBD2. The CDR3 runs to 15 residues. V shed 4 bases, J shed 8 bases, and the junction held 3 bases outside the gene matches. Germline V gene data show CDR1 as LNHDA and CDR2 as SQIVND (reference sequence).

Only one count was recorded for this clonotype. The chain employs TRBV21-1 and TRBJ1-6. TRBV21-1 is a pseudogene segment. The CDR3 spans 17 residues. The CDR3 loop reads CASSKGGRSSYNSPLHF. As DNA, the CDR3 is TGTGCCAGCAGCAAAGGTGGCCGGAGCTCCTATAATTCACCCCTCCACTTT.

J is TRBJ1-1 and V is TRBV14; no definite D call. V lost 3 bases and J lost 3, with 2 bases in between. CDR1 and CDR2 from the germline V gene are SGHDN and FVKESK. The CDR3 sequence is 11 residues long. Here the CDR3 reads CASSHYTEAFF. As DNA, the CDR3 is TGTGCCAGCAGCCATTACACTGAAGCTTTCTTT.

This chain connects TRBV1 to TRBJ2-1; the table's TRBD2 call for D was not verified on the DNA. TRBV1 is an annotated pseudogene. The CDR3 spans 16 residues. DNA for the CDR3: TGCACCAGCATCTCTGATAGCGGGGGCCCTCACAATGAGCAGTTCTTC. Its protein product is CTSISDSGGPHNEQFF.

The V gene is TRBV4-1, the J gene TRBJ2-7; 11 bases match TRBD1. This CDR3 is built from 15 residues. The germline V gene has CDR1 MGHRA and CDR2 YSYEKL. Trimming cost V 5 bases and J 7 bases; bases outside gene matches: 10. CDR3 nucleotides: TGCGCCAGCAGCAACGCCGGGACAGGGGGTTGGGAGCAGTACTTC. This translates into CASSNAGTGGWEQYF.

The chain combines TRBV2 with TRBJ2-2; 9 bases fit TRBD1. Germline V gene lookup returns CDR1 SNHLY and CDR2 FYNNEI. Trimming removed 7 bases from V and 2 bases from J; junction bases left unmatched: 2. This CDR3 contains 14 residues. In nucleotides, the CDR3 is TGTGCCAGCAATACAGGGGGCAACACCGGGGAGCTGTTTTTT. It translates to CASNTGGNTGELFF.

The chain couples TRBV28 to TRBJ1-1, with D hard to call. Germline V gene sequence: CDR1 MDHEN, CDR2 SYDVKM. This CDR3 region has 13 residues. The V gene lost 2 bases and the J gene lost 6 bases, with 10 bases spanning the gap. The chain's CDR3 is CASSLEGFAEAFF. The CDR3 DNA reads TGTGCCAGCAGTTTAGAAGGGTTCGCTGAAGCTTTCTTT.

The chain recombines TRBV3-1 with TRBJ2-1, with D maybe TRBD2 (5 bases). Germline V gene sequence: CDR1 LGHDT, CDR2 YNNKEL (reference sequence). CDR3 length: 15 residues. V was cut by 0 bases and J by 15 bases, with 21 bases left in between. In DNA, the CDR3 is TGTGCCAGCAGCCAAGAGTCCCTAGCCGGAGGCCGGCCGTTCTTC. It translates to CASSQESLAGGRPFF.